This T cell receptor (beta chain) was captured by sequencing in a study of blood T cell repertoires in COVID-19 (dated by TCRdb to 2019 to 2021). Describing the broader study: The collaborator samples originated in the United States, Italy and Spain and spanned the acute and convalescent phases of COVID-19. Where available, HLA class I and class II types were taken from metadata supplied by the sample provider and were not determined by assay-based typing. The prospective study material was composed of cDNA or gDNA derived from T cells, B-cell-depleted T cells, or PBMCs. The samples were drawn from two sources: the first 160 participants of the ongoing ImmuneRACE study, and approximately 1,300 subjects contributed by 6 global collaborators. Sample metadata almost always included a de-identified subject ID, COVID-19 status, age in years and sex. A freely available public database, intended as a resource for researchers studying the immune response to SARS-CoV-2, is where the repertoires were released. The dataset comprised deeply sampled blood TCRbeta repertoires from subjects exposed to, actively infected with, or recovered from COVID-19.

General conclusions and limits of the study: Clinical and demographic metadata were provided uncurated, with the amount varying by source and participant.

The CDR3 starts with the cysteine, ends with the phenylalanine, and has 12 residues. The entry retains the CDR3 DNA only, 36 bases that are in frame from base 1. CDR1 and CDR2 were assigned from the germline V gene (reference sequence) as WNHNN and SYGVQD. Between the V and J ends, shortened by 5 bases and 2 bases respectively, the junction contains 6 bases. TCRbeta CDR3 regions were amplified from genomic DNA by means of the immunoSEQ Assay, a bias-controlled multiplex PCR. Per the original workflow: The number of nucleated cells in each sample was estimated from the amplification of reference gene primers within the assay. Sequence reads were collapsed and filtered to measure the absolute abundance of every unique TCRbeta CDR3 rearrangement. Productive Simpson clonality was computed per sample as the square root of Simpson's diversity index over productive rearrangements. Imported from immuneACCESS, the table was reduced by TCRdb to in-frame sequences with V and J called. These copies leave out some clones; in studies compared against another copy, an unresolved V gene accounts for under half, and the cause of the remainder is not known. The DNA gave D and trimming, while V, J and clone size come from that table. Present in this sample are about 180,000 clones, 70% to 90% of which were seen just once. The biggest ten clones account for 7% to 10% of the sample.

Whole blood was collected in K2EDTA tubes by collaborating institutions according to the institutions' own protocols. Collaborator samples were shipped for TCRbeta analysis as frozen whole blood, isolated PBMCs, or DNA extracted from either sample type. Worth noting for this clone: Its specific antigen is unknown. No base quality information exists; no much larger clone differs at one position.

The chain employs TRBV10-1 and TRBJ1-2; there is no confident call for the D gene. Sequencing was performed on peripheral blood. The sequence was collected from a man aged 50 to 59 with active or convalescent COVID-19. The CDR3 region reads CASSNGNYGYTF. The nucleotides read TGCGCCAGCAGTAACGGGAACTATGGCTACACCTTC.